This T cell receptor (beta chain) came from a study of shared clonotypes between healthy human individuals. Overall study results and limits: Large depth notwithstanding, sorted-subset sequencing proved incomplete by rarefaction. With few donors, the genetic and exposure-history diversity represented was limited.

The CDR3 runs to 15 residues. The V end lost 3 bases, the J end lost 7 bases, and 14 bases lay between the germline ends. The germline CDR1 and CDR2 sequences are SGHKS and YYEKEE (reference sequence). As regards this clone: Antigen: not known.

Those who donated, Caucasian adults without exception, all lived in Nashville, Tennessee. Both subsets, CD45RA+ naive and CD45RA-negative memory, were split from the CD4+ cells. Assay used: immunoSEQ multiplex PCR; TCRdb lists only in-frame clones, some missing. Found here are roughly 1,100,000 clones, about 76% of them singletons; the top ten hold roughly 1.4%. Sequencing was carried out using memory CD4+ T cells sorted from blood. Subset defined: CD45RA-negative fraction. V usage is TRBV5-5 and J usage is TRBJ1-6; D remains unclear. The TCR sequence derives from a man younger than 30 in good health. The CDR3 DNA reads as TGTGCCAGCAGCTCGGGGAGGTCTGGGAATTCACCCCTCCACTTT. Its translation is CASSSGRSGNSPLHF.